This TCR beta chain was found in a study of shared clonotypes between healthy human individuals. Study observations and caveats: Generally, naive subsets came out with larger estimated richness than memory subsets.

The CDR3 loop spans 15 amino acids. CDR1 and CDR2 from the germline V gene are GTSNPN and SVGIG (reference sequence). Trimming pared 1 base from V and 2 bases from J, leaving 14 bases between. Remarks on this clone: Its specificity is not known.

Running of the assay took place at deep level. The repertoire was sequenced with immunoSEQ multiplex PCR; TCRdb's copy has only in-frame clones and lacks some. The table shows about 2 million clones, with 85% to 95% occurring only once. The study drew its donors from healthy HIV-negative adults without recent acute infections or vaccinations. The chain links TRBV30 to TRBJ1-1; D ambiguous. The sequenced material came from naive CD4+ T cells sorted from blood. Sample subset: CD45RA+ positively selected. This receptor was identified in a young man in good health. The CDR3 spells CAWSDQRQGNTEAFF. In DNA form, the CDR3 reads TGTGCCTGGAGTGACCAGAGACAAGGAAACACTGAAGCTTTCTTT.